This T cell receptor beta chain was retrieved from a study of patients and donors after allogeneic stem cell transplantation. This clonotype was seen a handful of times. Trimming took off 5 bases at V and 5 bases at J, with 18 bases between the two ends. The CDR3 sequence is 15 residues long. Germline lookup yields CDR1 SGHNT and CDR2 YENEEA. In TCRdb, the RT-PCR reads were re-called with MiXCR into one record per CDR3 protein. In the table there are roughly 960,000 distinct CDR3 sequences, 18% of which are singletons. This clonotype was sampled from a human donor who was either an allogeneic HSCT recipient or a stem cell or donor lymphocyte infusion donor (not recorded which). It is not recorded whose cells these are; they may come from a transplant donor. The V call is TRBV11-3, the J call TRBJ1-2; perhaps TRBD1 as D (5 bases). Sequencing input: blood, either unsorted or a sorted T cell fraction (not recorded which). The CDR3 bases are TGTGCCAGCAGCGCCGGGACGGTATCATGGTATGGCTACACCTTC. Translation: CASSAGTVSWYGYTF.